These 20 T cell receptor beta chains were sequenced from one sample in a study of CD8 T cells in Susac syndrome. Reverse transcription of roughly 0.5 to 1 ug RNA was carried out with random hexamers. Using its own MiXCR run on the immunoSEQ multiplex PCR reads, TCRdb lists one record per CDR3 protein. In the table there are hundreds of thousands of distinct CDR3 sequences, around 85% of which are singletons. The sample consisted of CD8+ T cells from PBMCs. These receptors originate from a human donor with multiple sclerosis.

This chain joins TRBV30 and TRBJ2-2, with 8 bases identical to TRBD2. The J segment lost 1 base and the V segment lost 5 bases, leaving 12 bases of the junction unmatched. CDR3 length: 17 amino acids. Looked up from germline, CDR1 is GTSNPN and CDR2 is SVGIG (reference sequence). CDR3 region: CAWGYKAGVGNTGELFF. CDR3 in DNA: TGTGCCTGGGGATACAAAGCGGGAGTTGGGAACACCGGGGAGCTGTTTTTT.

This clonotype was seen a handful of times. V usage is TRBV7-6 and J usage is TRBJ1-1; D uncertain. The CDR3 runs to 16 residues. Germline V lookup: CDR1 SGHVS, CDR2 FNYEAQ. V shed 0 bases and J shed 1 base, with 12 bases lying between them. CDR3 region: CASSLALAGENTEAFF. CDR3 nucleotide sequence: TGTGCCAGCAGCTTAGCGCTGGCAGGAGAGAACACTGAAGCTTTCTTT. The complete variable domain, with remaining parts taken from reference TRBV7-6 and TRBJ1-1, reads GAGVSQSPRYKVTKRGQDVALRCDPISGHVSLYWYRQALGQGPEFLTYFNYEAQQDKSGLPNDRFSAERPEGSISTLTIQRTEQRDSAMYRCASSLALAGENTEAFFGQGTRLTVV.

The chain carries TRBV19 and TRBJ2-1; D might be TRBD2 (5 bases). V was trimmed by 5 bases and J by 15 bases, leaving 17 bases between them. The germline V gene encodes CDR1 LNHDA and CDR2 SQIVND (reference sequence). CDR3 length: 12 residues. The CDR3 DNA follows: TGTGCCAGTAGTGCAGTCCCGGGATTCTCGTTCTTC. Its translation is CASSAVPGFSFF.

This rearrangement joins TRBV4-1 to TRBJ1-5; 10 bases line up with TRBD1. This CDR3 region has 15 residues. V lost 4 bases, J lost 6 bases, and 6 bases stayed unmatched. Germline loops: CDR1 MGHRA, CDR2 YSYEKL. The CDR3 loop reads CASSPPGQGIQPQHF. CDR3 coding DNA: TGCGCCAGCAGCCCGCCGGGACAGGGGATTCAGCCCCAGCATTTT.

The chain uses TRBV29-1 and TRBJ1-2, with D perhaps TRBD1 (6 bases). V was cut by 5 bases and J by 4 bases, with 23 bases left in between. The germline gives CDR1 SQVTM, CDR2 ANQGSEA. CDR3 length equals 16 residues. This CDR3 reads CSVHSYGDRFGYGYTF. The CDR3 region has the DNA TGCAGCGTTCACTCTTACGGCGACAGGTTCGGCTATGGCTACACCTTC.

The chain has TRBV7-9 and TRBJ2-2; D ambiguous. The germline V gene has CDR1 SEHNR and CDR2 FQNEAQ (reference sequence). The CDR3 runs 14 residues. With 2 bases removed from V and 4 bases from J, the gap between germline ends came to 8 bases. The CDR3 protein is CASSLNGPTGELFF. For the CDR3, the DNA is TGTGCCAGCAGCTTAAACGGGCCCACCGGGGAGCTGTTTTTT. Full variable domain (remainder filled in from reference TRBV7-9 and TRBJ2-2): DTGVSQNPRHKITKRGQNVTFRCDPISEHNRLYWYRQTLGQGPEFLTYFQNEAQLEKSRLLSDRFSAERPKGSFSTLEIQRTEQGDSAMYLCASSLNGPTGELFFGEGSRLTVL.

The chain links TRBV29-1 to TRBJ2-1, with TRBD2 matching 7 bases. This CDR3 contains 16 residues. The germline gives CDR1 SQVTM, CDR2 ANQGSEA. V dropped 6 bases and J dropped 0; count of bases not matched to a gene: 11. CDR3 protein: CSVGGSEGSSYNEQFF. CDR3 nucleotides: TGCAGCGTGGGGGGGAGCGAGGGCTCCTCCTACAATGAGCAGTTCTTC.

The rearrangement links TRBV9 to TRBJ2-7; unclear D gene. The CDR3 runs 14 residues. V was clipped by 0 bases and J by 2 bases, with 9 bases between them. Germline V gene data show CDR1 as SGDLS and CDR2 as YYNGEE. CDR3 coding DNA: TGTGCCAGCAGCGTAGGGAACTACGCCTACGAGCAGTACTTC. This sequence encodes CASSVGNYAYEQYF.

The chain links TRBV3-1 to TRBJ2-2, with D tentatively TRBD2 (5 bases). V was cut by 4 bases and J by 4 bases, with 13 bases left in between. The V gene's germline CDR1 is LGHDT and CDR2 YNNKEL (reference sequence). The CDR3 is made up of 15 amino acids. DNA of the CDR3: TGTGCCAGCAGCCCCTGTCCGGACTTCACCGGGGAGCTGTTTTTT. Protein sequence: CASSPCPDFTGELFF.

This chain connects TRBV12-5 to TRBJ2-1, with D unclear. This CDR3 is built from 14 residues. Germline-derived CDR1 and CDR2 are LGHNT and FRNRAP. CDR3 protein: CEGGAIAPRNEQFF. CDR3 nucleotide sequence: TGTGAAGGTGGTGCAATAGCTCCGAGGAATGAGCAGTTCTTC.

In its sample, this clonotype was seen a few times. DNA of the CDR3: TGTGCCAGCAGGGAGGGGCCCGAAGCTTTCTTT. Amino acids: CASREGPEAFF. This chain uses TRBV6-1 with TRBJ1-1; TRBD1 is a possible D gene (5 bases). CDR3 size: 11 residues. The germline V gene encodes CDR1 MNHNS and CDR2 SASEGT. V dropped 6 bases and J dropped 8 bases, with 10 bases sitting between them.

The CDR3 DNA is TGTGCCAGCAGTCTCCTAGCGGGAGAACTCCACGAGCAGTACTTC. As protein: CASSLLAGELHEQYF. J is TRBJ2-7 and V is TRBV27, with 10 bases fitting TRBD2. The junction had 9 bases not matched to a gene; V was cut back by 5 bases and J by 5 bases. The CDR3 has 15 residues. CDR1 and CDR2 (germline): MNHEY, SMNVEV (reference sequence).

The chain uses TRBV12-3 or TRBV12-4 and TRBJ1-5, with 12 bases lining up with TRBD1. The CDR3 is 15 residues long. J lost 6 bases, V lost 4 bases, and 4 bases had no gene match. The CDR3 DNA is TGTGCCAGCAGTTCGGGACAGGGGGCCGGTCAGCCCCAGCATTTT. It is translated as CASSSGQGAGQPQHF.

The V gene is TRBV5-6, the J gene TRBJ1-5; the match to TRBD1 covers 10 bases. Germline V gene lookup returns CDR1 SGHDT and CDR2 YYEEEE. V lost 0 bases, J lost 7 bases, and 4 bases stayed unmatched. This CDR3 has 15 amino acids. CDR3 sequence (DNA): TGTGCCAGCAGCTTGGGGACAGGGGGGCTGCAGCCCCAGCATTTT. This gives the protein CASSLGTGGLQPQHF.

The chain links TRBV20-1 to TRBJ2-5; D call uncertain. With 0 bases removed from V and 3 bases from J, the gap between germline ends came to 20 bases. CDR3 length equals 17 residues. Germline V gives CDR1 DFQATT, CDR2 SNEGSKA (reference sequence). The CDR3 sequence is CSARDRRVTSIKETQYF. DNA of the CDR3: TGCAGTGCTAGAGACCGACGGGTGACCTCAATAAAAGAGACCCAGTACTTC.

The V and J genes are TRBV30 and TRBJ2-3; D could derive from TRBD1 or TRBD2 (5 bases each). CDR1 is GTSNPN and CDR2 is SVGIG in the germline V gene (reference sequence). This CDR3 is built from 15 residues. With 0 bases removed from V and 0 bases from J, the gap between germline ends came to 10 bases. The CDR3, as DNA: TGTGCCTGGAGTGTTGGGACCGTAAGCACAGATACGCAGTATTTT. This encodes CAWSVGTVSTDTQYF.

The V and J genes are TRBV6-2 or TRBV6-3 and TRBJ2-5, with D possibly being TRBD1 (6 bases). Trimming took off 2 bases at V and 2 bases at J, with 15 bases between the two ends. This CDR3 has 16 amino acids. Germline CDR1 is MNHEY and CDR2 is SVGEGT. CDR3 DNA: TGTGCCAGCAGTTACGGGACGACAGGCCTGCAAGAGACCCAGTACTTC. The encoded protein is CASSYGTTGLQETQYF.

The chain joins TRBV27 to TRBJ2-1; D perhaps matches TRBD2 (6 bases). V was trimmed by 7 bases and J by 6 bases, leaving 16 bases between them. The CDR3 contains 14 residues. Germline V lookup: CDR1 MNHEY, CDR2 SMNVEV (reference sequence). The CDR3 here is CASKRRGESNEQFF. Written as DNA, the CDR3 is TGTGCCAGCAAACGGCGCGGGGAAAGCAATGAGCAGTTCTTC.

This clonotype was seen a handful of times. The chain links TRBV7-8 to TRBJ1-6; 8 nucleotides line up with TRBD1. This CDR3 comprises 16 residues. J lost 6 bases, V lost 4 bases, and 8 bases had no gene match. Germline V lookup: CDR1 SGHVS, CDR2 FQNEAQ. The CDR3 DNA reads as TGTGCCAGCAGCTCCCCGGACAGGGCTAGTAATTCACCCCTCCACTTT. It codes for CASSSPDRASNSPLHF.

The gene calls are TRBV19 and TRBJ1-1, with D tentatively TRBD1 (5 bases). V was cut by 0 bases and J by 0 bases, with 11 bases left in between. The CDR3 is 16 amino acids. From germline, CDR1 is LNHDA and CDR2 SQIVND (reference sequence). CDR3 sequence (DNA): TGTGCCAGTAGTATAGACTGGACACAAATGAACACTGAAGCTTTCTTT. This codes for CASSIDWTQMNTEAFF.